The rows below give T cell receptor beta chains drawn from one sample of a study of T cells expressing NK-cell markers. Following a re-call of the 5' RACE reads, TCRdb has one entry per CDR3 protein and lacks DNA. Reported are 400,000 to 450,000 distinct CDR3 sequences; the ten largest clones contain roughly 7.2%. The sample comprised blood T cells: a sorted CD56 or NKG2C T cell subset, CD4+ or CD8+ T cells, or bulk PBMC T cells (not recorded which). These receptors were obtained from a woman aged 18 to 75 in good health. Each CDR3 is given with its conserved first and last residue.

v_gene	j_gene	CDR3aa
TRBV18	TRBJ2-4	CASSPPGTAAKNIQYF
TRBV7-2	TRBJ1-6	CASSSDGGRSSPLHF
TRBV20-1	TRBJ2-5	CSARQVQETQYF
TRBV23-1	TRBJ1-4	CASSQVGCREKLFF
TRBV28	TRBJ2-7	CASSGFGEQYF
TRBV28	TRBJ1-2	CASRWDRANGYTF
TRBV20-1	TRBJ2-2	CSARTSGRGELFF
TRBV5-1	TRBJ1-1	CASSDQGVTEAFF
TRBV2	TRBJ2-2	CASSPQGGDTGELFF
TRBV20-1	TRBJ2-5	CRILQGRTQYF
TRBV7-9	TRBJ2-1	CASSLAGTRVGDEQFF
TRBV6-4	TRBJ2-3	CASSELAGGDTQYF
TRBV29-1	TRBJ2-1	CSVAGTASNNEQFF
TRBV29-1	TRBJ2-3	CSAVGGAIGTDTQYF
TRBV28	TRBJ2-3	CASSIPTAGLDTDTQYF
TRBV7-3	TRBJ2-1	CASSLNGPAPYNEQFF
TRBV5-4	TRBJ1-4	CASSYRTGEGEKLFF
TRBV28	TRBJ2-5	CASSSSGESKTQYF
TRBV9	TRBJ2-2	CASSQAGTTGELFF
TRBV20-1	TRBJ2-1	CSATLQIYNEQFF
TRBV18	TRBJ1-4	CASSPRSIGATNEKLFF
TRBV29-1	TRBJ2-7	CSVERLGGGLTYEQYF
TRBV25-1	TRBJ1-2	CASSRPDRGYGYTF
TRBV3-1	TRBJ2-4	CASSQDTIGMKMAKNIQYF
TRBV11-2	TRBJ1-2	CASSLSGGDNYGYTF
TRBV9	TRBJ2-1	CASAGGAPYNEQFF
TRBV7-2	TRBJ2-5	CASSNSGRGGQETQYF
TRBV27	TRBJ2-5	CASRPVGEQETQYF
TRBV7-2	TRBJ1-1	CASSLAGQTNTEAFF
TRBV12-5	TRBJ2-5	CASGPGTAQETQYF
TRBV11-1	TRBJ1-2	CASSFPGAMGGYTF
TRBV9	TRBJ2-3	CASSVGPSGDTTDTQYF
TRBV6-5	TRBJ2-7	CASSYSIITGAYEQYF
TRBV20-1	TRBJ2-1	CSALTFSGPSYNEQFF
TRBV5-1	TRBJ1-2	CASQSDSTNYGYTF
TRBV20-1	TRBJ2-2	CSASHLGLDTGELFF
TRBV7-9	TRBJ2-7	CASSQTGALREQYF
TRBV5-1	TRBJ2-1	CASSGSGTSGDYEQFF
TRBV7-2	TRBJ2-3	CASSLGLGIDTQYF
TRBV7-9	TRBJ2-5	CASSLGWREGQTQYF
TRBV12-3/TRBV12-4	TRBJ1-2	CASSLDIPYGYTF
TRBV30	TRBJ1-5	CAWSGAPDQPQHF
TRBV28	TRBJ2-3	CASSLPTSGITADTQYF
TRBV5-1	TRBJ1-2	CASKTTVGRGEAYGYTF
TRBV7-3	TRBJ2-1	CASSLIGGPGNEQFF
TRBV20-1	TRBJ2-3	CSAGPQGITDTQYF
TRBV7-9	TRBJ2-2	CASSLAVTGELFF
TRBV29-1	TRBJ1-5	CSVTGRPLGNQPQHF
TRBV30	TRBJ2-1	CAWSVGGGSEQFF
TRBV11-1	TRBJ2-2	CASSPGPENTGELFF
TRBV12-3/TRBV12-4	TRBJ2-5	CASSLLWGGGETQYF
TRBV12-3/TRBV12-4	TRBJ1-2	CASNIEGGGYGYTF
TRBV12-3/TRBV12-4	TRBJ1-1	CASSMPGDTEAFF
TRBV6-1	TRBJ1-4	CASTLTGTGLYEKLFF